This T cell receptor beta chain emerged from a study of siplizumab effects on memory and regulatory T cells. Sequencing was performed with immunoSEQ multiplex PCR; in TCRdb, only in-frame clones are kept and a portion is missing. The data contain around 82,000 clones, 93% of them singletons. This receptor was identified in a human donor in good health. The source material was CD8+ T cells sorted from blood.

CDR3 nucleotides: TGTGCCAGCAGCGAACAGGGGGCTTCACACAATGAGCAGTTCTTC. As protein: CASSEQGASHNEQFF. The chain joins TRBV9 to TRBJ2-1, with 9 positions matching TRBD1. Germline V gene data show CDR1 as SGDLS and CDR2 as YYNGEE. The CDR3 has 15 amino acids. V dropped 3 bases and J dropped 5; count of bases not matched to a gene: 6.